This T cell receptor beta chain was obtained from a study of cytomegalovirus exposure and HLA in healthy donors. The CDR3 sequence is 16 residues long. The ends were cut back, 5 bases at V and 4 bases at J, with 18 bases in the middle. In germline, CDR1 is MDHEN, CDR2 SYDVKM. This clone is a singleton in its sample. Antigen: not known. The PCR used 60 Vbeta and 13 Jbeta primers. Sequenced by immunoSEQ multiplex PCR; TCRdb stores in-frame clones only, minus some. This sample has about 160,000 clones, with 80% to 90% found just once. Study findings and constraints: The listing of roughly 160 TCR beta chains classed them as cytomegalovirus-associated. Across donors, most TCRs were seen rarely, yet some public ones were widespread. Diagnosis of cytomegalovirus status made by the classifier reportedly showed high specificity and sensitivity.

This chain joins TRBV28 and TRBJ1-5, with D hard to call. The TCR sequence derives from a young woman in good health and CMV-seronegative. Sample: PBMCs. The CDR3 bases are TGTGCCAGCAGTCCGCGTAAAGCCGCGGGAAATCAGCCCCAGCATTTT. The encoded protein is CASSPRKAAGNQPQHF.